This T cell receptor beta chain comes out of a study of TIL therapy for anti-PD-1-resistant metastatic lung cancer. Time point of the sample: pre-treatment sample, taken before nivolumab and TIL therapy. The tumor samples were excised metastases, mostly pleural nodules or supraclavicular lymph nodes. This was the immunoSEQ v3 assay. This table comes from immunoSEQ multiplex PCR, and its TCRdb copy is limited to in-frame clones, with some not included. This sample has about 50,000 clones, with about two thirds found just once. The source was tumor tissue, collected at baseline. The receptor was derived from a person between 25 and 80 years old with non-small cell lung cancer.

The CDR3 DNA sequence: TGTGCCAGCAAGCCTTCTTGGGGGGACACTGAAGCTTTCTTT. Encoded protein: CASKPSWGDTEAFF. The chain has TRBV6-1 and TRBJ1-1; tentative D call: TRBD1 (5 bases). CDR3 size: 14 residues. Deletions cut 7 bases from V and 3 bases from J, with 15 bases between. Looked up from germline, CDR1 is MNHNS and CDR2 is SASEGT.